One and the same sample provided the 2 T cell receptor beta chains below, sequenced in a study of blood T cell repertoires in COVID-19. This table comes from immunoSEQ multiplex PCR, and its TCRdb copy is limited to in-frame clones, with some not included. The sample lists some 180,000 clones, 80% to 90% occurring once. The sequencing input was peripheral blood. The receptor set was obtained from a woman in her 70s who had recovered from COVID-19.

The gene calls are TRBV6-5 and TRBJ2-1; D gene unclear. Trimming removed 5 bases at V and 12 bases at J, with 17 bases between. The CDR3 has 13 residues. Germline V gives CDR1 MNHEY, CDR2 SVGAGI. In DNA, the CDR3 is TGTGCCAGCAGTAGGTTCCAAAGCCCGGGGCAGTTCTTC. Translated, it gives CASSRFQSPGQFF.

This clone was counted once. This chain uses TRBV9 with TRBJ2-3; D perhaps matches TRBD2 (5 bases). Germline-derived CDR1 and CDR2 are SGDLS and YYNGEE. The CDR3 consists of 14 residues. The V end lost 1 base, the J end lost 4 bases, and 10 bases lay between the germline ends. The CDR3 DNA reads TGTGCCAGCAGCGTATTCGAGAGGGCAGATACGCAGTATTTT. This translates into CASSVFERADTQYF.